The 7 T cell receptor beta chains presented below share a single source sample, sequenced in a study of regulatory T cells in long-lasting Graves disease. CDR3 regions were amplified by Arm-PCR using iRepertoire HTBI primers to build TCR beta libraries. TCRdb redid the calling of the multiplex PCR reads with MiXCR, one entry per CDR3 protein. The sample carries roughly 350,000 distinct CDR3 sequences, 15% to 20% recorded once. Time point: newly diagnosed GD, antithyroid drugs for less than 3 months. Construction of the TCR library relied on RNA isolated from PBMCs. This sample also appeared in a second study, on T cells in Graves' hyperthyroidism and ophthalmopathy.

The sample in question was peripheral blood mononuclear cells (PBMCs), obtained at new diagnosis, from a patient treated with antithyroid drugs. Receptor source: a woman aged 18-29 years with Graves disease.

V is TRBV7-2 and J is TRBJ2-7; TRBD2 matches at 9 bases. Germline loops: CDR1 SGHTA, CDR2 FQGNSA. The CDR3 is 15 residues long. J gave up 4 bases and V 4 bases, and 8 bases lay outside the gene matches. In nucleotides, the CDR3 is TGTGCCAGCAGCTCCTACCAGACTAGCGGATACGAGCAGTACTTC. Translated: CASSSYQTSGYEQYF.

The genes are TRBV6-1 and TRBJ1-6; no clear D. Between the trimmed V and J ends, which lost 4 bases and 7 bases, there was a span of 14 bases. This CDR3 is 15 amino acids long. From germline, CDR1 is MNHNS and CDR2 SASEGT. The CDR3 DNA follows: TGTGCCAGCAGTGTTGAGGCGGTTCGCAATTCACCCCTCCACTTT. It is translated as CASSVEAVRNSPLHF.

Note on this clonotype: Without the conserved terminal phenylalanine or tryptophan, this CDR3 likely stems from a read error. The V and J genes are TRBV6-1 and TRBJ1-1; D gene unclear. The CDR3 consists of 15 residues. CDR1 and CDR2 (germline): MNHNS, SASEGT. V lost 2 bases and J lost 2, with 12 bases in between. The CDR3 DNA reads as TGTGCCAGCAGTGAATCACACGCCCTAAACACTGAAGCTTTCCTT. This gives the protein CASSESHALNTEAFL.

This clonotype was recorded at least ten times. This chain uses TRBV7-9 with TRBJ2-7, with D possibly being TRBD1 (6 bases). Germline CDR1 reads SEHNR; CDR2 reads FQNEAQ (reference sequence). V gave up 3 bases and J gave up 2 bases, with 11 bases separating them. This CDR3 has 14 amino acids. The CDR3 nucleotides read TGTGCCAGCAGCTTTCCAGGGGCCACCTACGAGCAGTACTTC. It specifies CASSFPGATYEQYF.

The J gene is TRBJ2-1, the V gene TRBV4-2, with TRBD2 as a possible D gene (6 bases). V lost 2 bases, J lost 3 bases, and 14 bases lay in between. The CDR3 is 16 amino acids. Germline lookup yields CDR1 LGHNA and CDR2 YNFKEQ. As DNA, the CDR3 is TGTGCCAGCAGCCAACGGCCGGGACTCCTCTACAATGAGCAGTTCTTC. Translation: CASSQRPGLLYNEQFF.

Comments on this clonotype: Germline and junction disagree at one end, which may indicate a read error. The chain has TRBV11-2 and TRBJ2-7; D is ambiguous. CDR3 length: 14 amino acids. CDR1 and CDR2 from the germline V gene are SGHAT and FQNNGV. The CDR3 here is CASSLDRSSYERYF. Here the CDR3 DNA reads TGTGCCAGCAGCTTAGACAGAAGCTCCTACGAGCGGTACTTC.

V usage is TRBV3-1 and J usage is TRBJ2-5; D gene unclear. Germline assignment: CDR1 LGHDT and CDR2 YNNKEL (reference sequence). V lost 6 bases and J 1 base, leaving 15 bases between the germline ends. CDR3 length: 15 residues. The CDR3 loop is CASSRNGFLQETQYF. CDR3 in DNA: TGTGCCAGCAGTCGTAACGGGTTCCTCCAAGAGACCCAGTACTTC.